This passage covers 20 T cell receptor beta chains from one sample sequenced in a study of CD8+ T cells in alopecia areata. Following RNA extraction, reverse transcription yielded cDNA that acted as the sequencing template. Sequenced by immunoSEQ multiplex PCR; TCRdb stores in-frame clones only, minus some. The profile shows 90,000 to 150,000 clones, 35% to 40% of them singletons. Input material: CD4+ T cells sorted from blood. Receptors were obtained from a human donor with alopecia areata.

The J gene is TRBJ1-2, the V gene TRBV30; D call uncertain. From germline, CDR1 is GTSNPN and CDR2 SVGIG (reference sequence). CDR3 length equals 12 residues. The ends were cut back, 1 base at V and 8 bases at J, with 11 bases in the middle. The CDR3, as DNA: TGTGCCTGGAGTGCGTTCGGACCGGGCTACACCTTC. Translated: CAWSAFGPGYTF.

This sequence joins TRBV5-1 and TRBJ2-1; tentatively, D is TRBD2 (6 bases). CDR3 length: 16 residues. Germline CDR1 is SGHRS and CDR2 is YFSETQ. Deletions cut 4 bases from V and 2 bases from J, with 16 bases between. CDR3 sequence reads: CASSPRSSGAYNEQFF. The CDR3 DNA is TGCGCCAGCAGCCCACGTTCTTCGGGGGCCTACAATGAGCAGTTCTTC.

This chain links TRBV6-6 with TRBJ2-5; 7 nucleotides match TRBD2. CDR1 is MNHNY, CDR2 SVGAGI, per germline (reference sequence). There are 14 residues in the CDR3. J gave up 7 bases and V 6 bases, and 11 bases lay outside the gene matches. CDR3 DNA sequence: TGTGCCAGCAGCAGCGGGACCACCTTGAGGACCCAGTACTTC. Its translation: CASSSGTTLRTQYF.

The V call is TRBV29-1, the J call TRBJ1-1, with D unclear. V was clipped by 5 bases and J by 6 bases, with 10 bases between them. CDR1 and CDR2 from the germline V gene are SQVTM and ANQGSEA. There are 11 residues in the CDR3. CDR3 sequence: CSVTRVAEAFF. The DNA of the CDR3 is TGCAGCGTTACACGAGTGGCTGAAGCTTTCTTT.

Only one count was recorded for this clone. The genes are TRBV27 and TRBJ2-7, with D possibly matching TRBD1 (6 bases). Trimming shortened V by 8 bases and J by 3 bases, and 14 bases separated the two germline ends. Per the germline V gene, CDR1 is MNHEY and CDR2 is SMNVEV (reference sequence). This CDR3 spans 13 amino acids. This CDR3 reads CASSQGSIYEQYF. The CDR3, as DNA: TGTGCCAGCTCCCAGGGGTCAATCTACGAGCAGTACTTC.

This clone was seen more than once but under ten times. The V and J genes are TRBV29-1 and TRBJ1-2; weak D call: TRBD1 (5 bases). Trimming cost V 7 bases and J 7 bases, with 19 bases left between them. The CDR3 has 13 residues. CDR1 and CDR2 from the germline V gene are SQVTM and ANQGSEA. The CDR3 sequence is CSGRDASGGGYTF. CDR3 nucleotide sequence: TGCAGCGGCCGGGACGCCTCTGGAGGTGGCTACACCTTC.

This CDR3 reads CASSPPGAQETQYF. The CDR3 bases are TGTGCCAGCAGCCCCCCTGGGGCCCAAGAGACCCAGTACTTC. This chain joins TRBV7-3 and TRBJ2-5; a weak D match, TRBD1 (5 bases). V was trimmed by 5 bases and J by 1 base, leaving 11 bases between them. The CDR3 sequence is 14 residues long. The germline CDR1 and CDR2 sequences are SGHTA and FQGTGA.

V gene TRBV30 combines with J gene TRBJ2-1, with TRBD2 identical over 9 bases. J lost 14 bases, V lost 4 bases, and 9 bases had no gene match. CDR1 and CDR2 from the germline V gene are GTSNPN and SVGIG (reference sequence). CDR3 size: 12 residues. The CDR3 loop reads CAWNWREGQEFF. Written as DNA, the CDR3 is TGTGCCTGGAATTGGCGGGAGGGCCAGGAGTTCTTC.

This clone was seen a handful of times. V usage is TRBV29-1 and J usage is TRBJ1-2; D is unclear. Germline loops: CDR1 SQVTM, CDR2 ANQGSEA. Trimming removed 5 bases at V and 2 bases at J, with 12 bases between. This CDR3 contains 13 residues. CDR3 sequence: CSVRKTANYGYTF. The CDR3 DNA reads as TGCAGCGTTCGAAAAACAGCAAACTATGGCTACACCTTC.

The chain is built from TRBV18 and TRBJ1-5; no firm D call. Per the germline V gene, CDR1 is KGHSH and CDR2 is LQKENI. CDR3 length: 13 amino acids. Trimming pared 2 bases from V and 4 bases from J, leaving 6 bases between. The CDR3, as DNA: TGTGCCAGCTCACCAAGCCCGAATCAGCCCCAGCATTTT. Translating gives CASSPSPNQPQHF.

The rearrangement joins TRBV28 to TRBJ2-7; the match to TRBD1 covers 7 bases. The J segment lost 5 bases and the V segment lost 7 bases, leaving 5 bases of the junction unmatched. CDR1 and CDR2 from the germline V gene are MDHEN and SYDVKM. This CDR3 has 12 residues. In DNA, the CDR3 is TGTGCCAGCAACGGACAGGCCAACGAGCAGTACTTC. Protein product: CASNGQANEQYF.

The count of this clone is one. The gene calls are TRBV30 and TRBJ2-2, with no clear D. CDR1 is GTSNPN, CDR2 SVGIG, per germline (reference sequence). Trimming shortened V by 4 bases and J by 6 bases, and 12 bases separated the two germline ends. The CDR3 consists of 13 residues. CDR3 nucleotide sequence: TGTGCCTGGAATAAAGGGATCGCCGGGGAGCTGTTTTTT. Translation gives CAWNKGIAGELFF.

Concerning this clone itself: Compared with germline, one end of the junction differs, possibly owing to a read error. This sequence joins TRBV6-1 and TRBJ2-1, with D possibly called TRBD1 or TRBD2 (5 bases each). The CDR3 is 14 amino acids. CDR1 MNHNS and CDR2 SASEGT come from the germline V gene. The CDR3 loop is CASSSGTAKTSGIF. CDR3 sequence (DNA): TGTGCCAGCAGTTCCGGGACGGCTAAAACTTCGGGAATCTTC.

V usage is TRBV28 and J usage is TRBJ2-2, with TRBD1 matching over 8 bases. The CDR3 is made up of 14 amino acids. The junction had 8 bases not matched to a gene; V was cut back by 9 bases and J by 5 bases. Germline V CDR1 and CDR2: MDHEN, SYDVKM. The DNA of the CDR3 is TGTGCCAGTCGCGGACAGGGAAAGACCGGGGAGCTGTTTTTT. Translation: CASRGQGKTGELFF.

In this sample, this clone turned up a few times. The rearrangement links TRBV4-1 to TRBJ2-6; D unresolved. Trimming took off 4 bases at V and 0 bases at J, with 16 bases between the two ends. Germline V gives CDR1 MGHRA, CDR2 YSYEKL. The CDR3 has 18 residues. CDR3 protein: CASSRIIARSSGANVLTF. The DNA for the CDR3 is TGCGCCAGCAGCCGAATCATCGCGCGCAGCTCTGGGGCCAACGTCCTGACTTTC.

The CDR3 spells CASSEYPGTIYF. The CDR3 nucleotides read TGTGCCAGCAGTGAATATCCAGGAACCATATATTTT. The V call is TRBV25-1, the J call TRBJ1-3; D gene ambiguous. This CDR3 is 12 amino acids long. V lost 0 bases to trimming and J lost 10 bases, with 7 bases between them. Germline V gene sequence: CDR1 MGHDK, CDR2 SYGVNS.

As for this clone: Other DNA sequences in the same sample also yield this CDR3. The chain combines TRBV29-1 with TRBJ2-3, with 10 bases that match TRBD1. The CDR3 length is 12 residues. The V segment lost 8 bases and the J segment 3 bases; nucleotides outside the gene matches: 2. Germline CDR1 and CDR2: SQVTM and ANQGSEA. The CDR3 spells CSLGQGTDTQYF. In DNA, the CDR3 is TGCAGCTTGGGACAGGGGACAGATACGCAGTATTTT.

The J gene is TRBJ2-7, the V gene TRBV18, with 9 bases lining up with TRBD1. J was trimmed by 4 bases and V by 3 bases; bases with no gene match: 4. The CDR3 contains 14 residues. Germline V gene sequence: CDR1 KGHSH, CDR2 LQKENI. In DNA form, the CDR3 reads TGTGCCAGCTCACCGTCGGGACAGGGATACGAGCAGTACTTC. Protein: CASSPSGQGYEQYF.

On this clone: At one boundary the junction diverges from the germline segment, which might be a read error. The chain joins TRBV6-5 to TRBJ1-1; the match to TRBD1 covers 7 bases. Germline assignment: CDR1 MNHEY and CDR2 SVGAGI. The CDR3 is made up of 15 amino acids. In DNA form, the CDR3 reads TGTGCCAGCAGTTCTGGGGACAGACGAGGAACTGAAGCTTTCTTC. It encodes CASSSGDRRGTEAFF.

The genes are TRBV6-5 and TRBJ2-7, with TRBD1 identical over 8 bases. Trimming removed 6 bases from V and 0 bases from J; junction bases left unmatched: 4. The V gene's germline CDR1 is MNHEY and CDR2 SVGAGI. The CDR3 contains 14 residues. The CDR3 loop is CASSRGPSSYEQYF. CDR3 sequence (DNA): TGTGCCAGCAGCAGGGGGCCGAGCTCCTACGAGCAGTACTTC.